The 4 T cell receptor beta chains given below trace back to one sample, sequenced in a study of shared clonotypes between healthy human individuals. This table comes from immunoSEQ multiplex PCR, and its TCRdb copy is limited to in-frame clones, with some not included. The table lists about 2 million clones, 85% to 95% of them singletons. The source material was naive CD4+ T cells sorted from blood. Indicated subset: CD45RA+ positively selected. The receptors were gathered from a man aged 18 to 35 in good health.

CDR3 region: CASSLQGNGYTF. CDR3 bases: TGTGCCAGCAGCCTACAGGGTAATGGCTACACCTTC. The rearrangement links TRBV5-6 to TRBJ1-2; possible D gene TRBD1, 6 bases. V lost 4 bases to trimming and J lost 6 bases, with 10 bases between them. Germline loops: CDR1 SGHDT, CDR2 YYEEEE. The CDR3 loop spans 12 amino acids.

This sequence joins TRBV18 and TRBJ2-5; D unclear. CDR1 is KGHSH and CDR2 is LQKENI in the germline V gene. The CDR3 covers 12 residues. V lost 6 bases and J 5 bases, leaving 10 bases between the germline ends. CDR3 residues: CASSDPGETQYF. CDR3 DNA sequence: TGTGCCAGCTCCGACCCGGGTGAGACCCAGTACTTC.

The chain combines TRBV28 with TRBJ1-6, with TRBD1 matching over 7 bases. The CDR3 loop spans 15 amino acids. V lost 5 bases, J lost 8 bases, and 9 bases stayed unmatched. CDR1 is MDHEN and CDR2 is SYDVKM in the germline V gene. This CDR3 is CASSPQDREDSPLHF. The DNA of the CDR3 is TGTGCCAGCAGTCCGCAAGACAGGGAGGATTCACCCCTCCACTTT.

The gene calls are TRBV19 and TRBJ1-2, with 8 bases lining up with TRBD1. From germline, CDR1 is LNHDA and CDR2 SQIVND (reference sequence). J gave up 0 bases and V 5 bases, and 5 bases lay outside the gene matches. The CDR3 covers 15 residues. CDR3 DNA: TGTGCCAGTAGTCTAAAGACAGGGGCTAACTATGGCTACACCTTC. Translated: CASSLKTGANYGYTF. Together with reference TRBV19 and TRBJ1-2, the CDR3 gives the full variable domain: DGGITQSPKYLFRKEGQNVTLSCEQNLNHDAMYWYRQDPGQGLRLIYYSQIVNDFQKGDIAEGYSVSREKKESFPLTVTSAQKNPTAFYLCASSLKTGANYGYTFGSGTRLTVV.